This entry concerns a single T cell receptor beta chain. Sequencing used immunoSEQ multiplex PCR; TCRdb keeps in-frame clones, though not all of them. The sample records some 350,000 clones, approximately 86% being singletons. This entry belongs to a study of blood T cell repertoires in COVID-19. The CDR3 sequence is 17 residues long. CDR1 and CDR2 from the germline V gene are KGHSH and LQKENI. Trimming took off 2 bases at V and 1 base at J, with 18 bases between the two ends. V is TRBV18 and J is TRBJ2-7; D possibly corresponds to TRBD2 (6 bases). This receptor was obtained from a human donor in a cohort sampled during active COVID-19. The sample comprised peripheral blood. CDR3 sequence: CASSPISVGRGSYEQYF. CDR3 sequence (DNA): TGTGCCAGCTCACCAATTAGCGTCGGGAGAGGGTCCTACGAGCAGTACTTC.